This is a list of T cell receptor beta chains from one sample in a study of vaccination and CD4 T cells after COVID-19. TCRdb redid the calling of the PCR reads with MiXCR, one entry per CDR3 protein. The data contain about 13,000 distinct CDR3 sequences, about 50% of them singletons. Antigens for these TCRs are unknown. The material sequenced was CD4+ T cells from blood, cultured in vitro. The receptors were sampled from a human donor who had recovered from COVID-19. CDR3s include the opening cysteine and the closing phenylalanine or tryptophan. The D gene is left open where the match is weak. Some rows mark clone size as missing; the rest say once, few, many or name a class of expanded clone.

cdr3_aa: CASSLVPGVDNQPQHF
cdr3_nt: TGTGCCAGCAGCTTGGTACCAGGGGTAGACAATCAGCCCCAGCATTTT
v_call: TRBV5-5
j_call: TRBJ1-5
d_call: NA
clone_size: NA

cdr3_aa: CASTQGNNQPQHF
cdr3_nt: TGTGCCAGTACCCAGGGTAACAATCAGCCCCAGCATTTT
v_call: TRBV19
j_call: TRBJ1-5
d_call: NA
clone_size: NA

cdr3_aa: CATISGPFNYGYTF
cdr3_nt: TGTGCCACCATTTCCGGGCCCTTTAACTATGGCTACACCTTC
v_call: TRBV6-1
j_call: TRBJ1-2
d_call: NA
clone_size: NA

cdr3_aa: CSATPSTGNYGYTF
cdr3_nt: TGCAGTGCCACCCCCTCGACTGGCAACTATGGCTACACCTTC
v_call: TRBV20-1
j_call: TRBJ1-2
d_call: NA
clone_size: NA

cdr3_aa: CASRSAANTEAFF
cdr3_nt: TGTGCCAGCAGGTCAGCAGCAAACACTGAAGCTTTCTTT
v_call: TRBV11-3
j_call: TRBJ1-1
d_call: NA
clone_size: few

cdr3_aa: CASSRTTGTGVNGNTIYF
cdr3_nt: TGTGCCAGCAGTCGAACAACCGGGACAGGGGTGAATGGAAACACCATATATTTT
v_call: TRBV6-1
j_call: TRBJ1-3
d_call: TRBD1
clone_size: NA

cdr3_aa: CASSIDKFRMNTEAFF
cdr3_nt: TGTGCCAGTAGTATAGATAAGTTCAGAATGAACACTGAAGCTTTCTTT
v_call: TRBV19
j_call: TRBJ1-1
d_call: NA
clone_size: NA

cdr3_aa: CASSFREGATEAFF
cdr3_nt: TGTGCCAGCAGCTTCAGGGAGGGGGCCACTGAAGCTTTCTTT
v_call: TRBV7-9
j_call: TRBJ1-1
d_call: TRBD1
clone_size: NA

cdr3_aa: CSARDWRAARRSGELFF
cdr3_nt: TGCAGTGCTAGAGATTGGCGGGCCGCTCGGAGGAGCGGGGAGCTGTTTTTT
v_call: TRBV20-1
j_call: TRBJ2-2
d_call: NA
clone_size: NA

cdr3_aa: CASSDTWTGGDLKGTNYGYTF
cdr3_nt: TGTGCCAGCAGTGACACCTGGACAGGGGGAGACCTCAAGGGTACTAACTATGGCTACACCTTC
v_call: TRBV6-4
j_call: TRBJ1-2
d_call: TRBD1
clone_size: few

cdr3_aa: CASSITDNSRFHEQYF
cdr3_nt: TGTGCCAGCAGCATCACGGACAATTCGAGATTCCACGAGCAGTACTTC
v_call: TRBV21-1
j_call: TRBJ2-7
d_call: NA
clone_size: few

cdr3_aa: CASSLAQGTLETQYF
cdr3_nt: TGCGCCAGCAGCTTGGCCCAAGGGACGCTTGAGACCCAGTACTTC
v_call: TRBV5-1
j_call: TRBJ2-5
d_call: NA
clone_size: NA

cdr3_aa: CASSHTGLAGNTGELFF
cdr3_nt: TGTGCCAGCAGCCACACCGGACTAGCGGGTAACACCGGGGAGCTGTTTTTT
v_call: TRBV7-2
j_call: TRBJ2-2
d_call: TRBD2
clone_size: few

cdr3_aa: CATRRLEKDTNTGELFF
cdr3_nt: TGTGCCACCCGCCGGCTCGAGAAGGACACGAACACCGGGGAGCTGTTTTTT
v_call: TRBV10-3
j_call: TRBJ2-2
d_call: NA
clone_size: few

cdr3_aa: CSAPRVGPNTEAFF
cdr3_nt: TGCAGTGCTCCTAGGGTGGGGCCGAACACTGAAGCTTTCTTT
v_call: TRBV20-1
j_call: TRBJ1-1
d_call: NA
clone_size: NA

cdr3_aa: CSVDGGRTTEAFF
cdr3_nt: TGCAGCGTTGATGGGGGGCGGACCACTGAAGCTTTCTTT
v_call: TRBV29-1
j_call: TRBJ1-1
d_call: NA
clone_size: NA

cdr3_aa: CASSSRRATDTQYF
cdr3_nt: TGCGCCAGCAGCTCGCGGCGGGCCACAGATACGCAGTATTTT
v_call: TRBV5-1
j_call: TRBJ2-3
d_call: NA
clone_size: NA

cdr3_aa: CSAWDRDRATDTQYF
cdr3_nt: TGCAGTGCTTGGGACCGGGACAGAGCTACAGATACGCAGTATTTT
v_call: TRBV20-1
j_call: TRBJ2-3
d_call: TRBD1
clone_size: once